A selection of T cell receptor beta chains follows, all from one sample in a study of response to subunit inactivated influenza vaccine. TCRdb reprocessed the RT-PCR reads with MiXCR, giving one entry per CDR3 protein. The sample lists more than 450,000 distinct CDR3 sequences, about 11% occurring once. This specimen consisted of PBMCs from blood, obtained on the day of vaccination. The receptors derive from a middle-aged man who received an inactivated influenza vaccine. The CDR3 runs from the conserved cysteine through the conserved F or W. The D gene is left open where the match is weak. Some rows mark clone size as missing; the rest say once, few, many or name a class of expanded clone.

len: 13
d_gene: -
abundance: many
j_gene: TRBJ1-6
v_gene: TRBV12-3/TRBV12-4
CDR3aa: CASSLAPYSPLHF
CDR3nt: TGTGCCAGCAGTTTAGCGCCATATTCACCCCTCCACTTT

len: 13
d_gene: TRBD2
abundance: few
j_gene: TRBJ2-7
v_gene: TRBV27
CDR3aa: CASRGSGGHEQYF
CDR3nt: TGTGCCAGCAGGGGTAGCGGGGGACACGAGCAGTACTTC

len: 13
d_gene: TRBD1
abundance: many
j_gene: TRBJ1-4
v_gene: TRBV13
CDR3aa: CASSARGHEKLFF
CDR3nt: TGTGCCAGCAGCGCAAGGGGGCACGAAAAACTGTTTTTT

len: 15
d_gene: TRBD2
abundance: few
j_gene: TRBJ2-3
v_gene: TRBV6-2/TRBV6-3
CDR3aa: CASSEPGGPADTQYF
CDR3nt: TGTGCCAGCAGCGAGCCGGGGGGGCCGGCAGATACGCAGTATTTT

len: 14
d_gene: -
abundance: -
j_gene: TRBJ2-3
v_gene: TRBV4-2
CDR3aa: CASSQEDPTDTQYF
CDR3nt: TGTGCCAGCAGCCAAGAGGACCCCACAGATACGCAGTATTTT

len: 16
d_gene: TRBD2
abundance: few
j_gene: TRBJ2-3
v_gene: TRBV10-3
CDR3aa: CAIRPLLGRATDTQYF
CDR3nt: TGTGCCATCAGACCCCTTTTAGGGAGGGCCACAGATACGCAGTATTTT

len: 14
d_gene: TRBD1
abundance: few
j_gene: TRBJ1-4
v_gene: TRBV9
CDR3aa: CASSATGGMGKLFF
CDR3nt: TGTGCCAGCAGCGCTACAGGGGGTATGGGTAAACTGTTTTTT

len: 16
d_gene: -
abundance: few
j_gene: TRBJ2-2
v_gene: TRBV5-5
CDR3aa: CASSPLGRGNTGELFF
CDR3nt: TGTGCCAGCAGCCCCCTTGGCAGGGGCAACACCGGGGAGCTGTTTTTT

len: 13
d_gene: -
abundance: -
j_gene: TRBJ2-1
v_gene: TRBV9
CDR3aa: CASSRGLLNEQFF
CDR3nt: TGTGCCAGCAGTCGGGGGCTACTCAATGAGCAGTTCTTC

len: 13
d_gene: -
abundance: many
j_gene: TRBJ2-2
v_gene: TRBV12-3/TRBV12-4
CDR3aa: CASSPAGGGELFF
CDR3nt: TGTGCCAGCAGTCCCGCGGGTGGCGGGGAGCTGTTTTTT

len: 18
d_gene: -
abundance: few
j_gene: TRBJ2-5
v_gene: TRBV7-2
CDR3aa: CASSLAHTDQTPRETQYF
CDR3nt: TGTGCCAGCAGCTTAGCGCACACGGACCAGACACCCCGAGAGACCCAGTACTTC

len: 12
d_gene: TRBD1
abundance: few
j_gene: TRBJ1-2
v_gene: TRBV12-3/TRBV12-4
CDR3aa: CASSLQTGMYTF
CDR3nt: TGTGCCAGCAGTTTACAGACAGGGATGTACACCTTC

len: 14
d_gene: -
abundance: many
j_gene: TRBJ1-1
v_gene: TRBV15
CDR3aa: CATSRTVGNTEAFF
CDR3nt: TGTGCCACCAGCAGGACTGTTGGGAACACTGAAGCTTTCTTT

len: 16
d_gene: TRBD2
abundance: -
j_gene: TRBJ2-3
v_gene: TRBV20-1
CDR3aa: CSARDPLAGGPTTQYF
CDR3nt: TGCAGTGCTAGAGATCCACTAGCGGGGGGGCCAACTACGCAGTATTTT

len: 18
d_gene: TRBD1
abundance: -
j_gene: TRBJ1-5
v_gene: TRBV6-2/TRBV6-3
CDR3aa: CASSPQGQGYRGNQPQHF
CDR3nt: TGTGCCAGCAGTCCCCAGGGACAGGGGTATAGGGGCAATCAGCCCCAGCATTTT

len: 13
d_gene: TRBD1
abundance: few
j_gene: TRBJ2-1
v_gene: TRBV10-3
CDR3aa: CAIRGQGATEQFF
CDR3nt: TGTGCCATCCGGGGACAGGGGGCGACTGAGCAGTTCTTC

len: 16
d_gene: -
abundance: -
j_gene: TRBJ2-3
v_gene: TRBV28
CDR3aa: CASSLLGTPNTDTQYF
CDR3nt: TGTGCCAGCAGTTTACTAGGGACTCCGAACACAGATACGCAGTATTTT

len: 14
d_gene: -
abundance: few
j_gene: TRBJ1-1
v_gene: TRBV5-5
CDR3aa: CASSFGRVNTEAFF
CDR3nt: TGTGCCAGCAGCTTCGGCAGGGTGAACACTGAAGCTTTCTTT

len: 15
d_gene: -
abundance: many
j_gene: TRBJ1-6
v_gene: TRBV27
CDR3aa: CASSSGGGYNSPLHF
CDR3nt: TGTGCCAGCAGTTCCGGAGGGGGCTATAATTCACCCCTCCACTTT

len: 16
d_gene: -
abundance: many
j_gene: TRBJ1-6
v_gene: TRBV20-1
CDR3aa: CSATPPGDFGGSPLHF
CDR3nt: TGCAGTGCTACACCTCCCGGGGACTTCGGCGGATCACCCCTCCACTTT

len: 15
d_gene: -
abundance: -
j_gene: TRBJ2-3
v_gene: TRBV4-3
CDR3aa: CASSPTRGRLVGQYF
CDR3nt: TGCGCCAGCAGCCCGACCCGTGGTCGGCTCGTTGGGCAGTATTTT

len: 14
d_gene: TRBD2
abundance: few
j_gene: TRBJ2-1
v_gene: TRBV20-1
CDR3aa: CSARRASGSDEQFF
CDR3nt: TGCAGTGCCAGACGGGCTAGCGGGAGCGATGAGCAGTTCTTC

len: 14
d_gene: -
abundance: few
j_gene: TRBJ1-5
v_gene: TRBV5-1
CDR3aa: CASSLLGEVQPQHF
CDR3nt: TGCGCCAGCAGCTTGTTGGGGGAGGTCCAGCCCCAGCATTTT

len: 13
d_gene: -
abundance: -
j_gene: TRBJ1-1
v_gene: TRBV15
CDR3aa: CATSGKMNTEAFF
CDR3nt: TGTGCCACCAGCGGGAAAATGAACACTGAAGCTTTCTTT

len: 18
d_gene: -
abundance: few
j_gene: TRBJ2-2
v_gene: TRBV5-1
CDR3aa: CASSFNFPGLGNTGELFF
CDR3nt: TGCGCCAGCAGCTTTAACTTCCCGGGACTCGGGAACACCGGGGAGCTGTTTTTT

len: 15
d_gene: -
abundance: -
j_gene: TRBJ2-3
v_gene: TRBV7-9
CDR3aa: CASSLYVGSTDTQYF
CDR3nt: TGTGCCAGCAGCTTATATGTTGGCAGCACAGATACGCAGTATTTT

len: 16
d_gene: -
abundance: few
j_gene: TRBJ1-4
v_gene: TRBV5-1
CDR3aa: CASSLVAASTNEKLFF
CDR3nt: TGCGCCAGCAGCTTGGTGGCAGCCTCAACTAATGAAAAACTGTTTTTT

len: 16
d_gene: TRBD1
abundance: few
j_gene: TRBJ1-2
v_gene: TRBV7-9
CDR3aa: CASVTKGQGDNYGYTF
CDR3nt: TGTGCCAGCGTTACGAAGGGACAGGGAGATAACTATGGCTACACCTTC

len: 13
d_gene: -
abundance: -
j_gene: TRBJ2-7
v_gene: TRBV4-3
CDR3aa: CASSQRPYYEQYF
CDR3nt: TGCGCCAGCAGCCAACGTCCCTACTACGAGCAGTACTTC

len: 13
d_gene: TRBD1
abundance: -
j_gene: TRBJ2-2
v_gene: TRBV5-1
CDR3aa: CASSWDRSGELFF
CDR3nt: TGCGCCAGCAGCTGGGACAGGTCCGGGGAGCTGTTTTTT

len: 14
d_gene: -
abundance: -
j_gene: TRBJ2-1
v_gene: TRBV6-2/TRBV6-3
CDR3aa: CASSRPAVGDRLFF
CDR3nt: TGTGCCAGCAGCCGCCCTGCTGTGGGGGACCGGTTGTTCTTC

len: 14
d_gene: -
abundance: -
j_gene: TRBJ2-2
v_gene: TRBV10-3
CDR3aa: CAISRRENTGELFF
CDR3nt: TGTGCCATTAGTCGTCGGGAGAACACCGGGGAGCTGTTTTTT

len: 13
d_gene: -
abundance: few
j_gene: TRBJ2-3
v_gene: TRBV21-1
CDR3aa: CASSKDSTDTQYF
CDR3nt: TGTGCCAGCAGCAAAGACAGCACAGATACGCAGTATTTT

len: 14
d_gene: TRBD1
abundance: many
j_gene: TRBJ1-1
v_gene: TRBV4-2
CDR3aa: CASSQQGGDTEAFF
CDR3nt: TGTGCCAGCAGCCAACAGGGGGGGGACACTGAAGCTTTCTTT

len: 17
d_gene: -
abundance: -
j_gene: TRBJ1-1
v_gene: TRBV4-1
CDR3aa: CASSPMGGRGRNTEAFF
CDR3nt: TGCGCCAGCAGCCCCATGGGAGGTAGGGGCAGGAACACTGAAGCTTTCTTT

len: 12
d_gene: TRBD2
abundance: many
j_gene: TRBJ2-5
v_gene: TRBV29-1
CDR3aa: CSVGIAGGSQYF
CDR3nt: TGCAGCGTTGGGATAGCGGGGGGGTCCCAGTACTTC

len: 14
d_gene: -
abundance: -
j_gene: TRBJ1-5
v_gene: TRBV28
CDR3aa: CASRGVRRNQPQHF
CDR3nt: TGTGCCAGCAGGGGGGTTAGGCGCAATCAGCCCCAGCATTTT